The 14 T cell receptor beta chains below come from one sample, sequenced in a study of blood T cell repertoires in COVID-19 (dated by TCRdb to 2018 to 2021). The library relied on the immunoSEQ multiplex PCR assay. In its TCRdb copy, this immuneACCESS table keeps in-frame sequences only and misses some clones. Where compared with another copy, unresolved V genes explain less than half of these, and the others have no known cause. For this sample the table gives 85,000 to 120,000 clones, of which roughly 92% were detected only once. More than 1.5% of the sample is taken by the ten largest. The sequenced material came from peripheral blood. These receptors originate from a woman between 50 and 59 years old with COVID-19, enrolled during active disease.

The genes are TRBV7-3 and TRBJ2-7; TRBD2 agrees at 10 bases. Germline V gene data show CDR1 as SGHTA and CDR2 as FQGTGA. The V gene end was trimmed by 5 bases and the J gene end by 6 bases; junction bases not matched to a gene: 1. The CDR3 length is 12 residues. The CDR3 here is CASSRTSGEQYF. DNA of the CDR3: TGTGCCAGCAGCCGGACTAGCGGCGAGCAGTACTTC.

V gene TRBV27 combines with J gene TRBJ1-5; D is uncertain. This CDR3 is 13 amino acids long. CDR1 and CDR2 (germline): MNHEY, SMNVEV (reference sequence). The V end was cut by 3 bases, the J end by 2 bases, with 5 bases between. This CDR3 reads CASSFSGNQPQHF. The CDR3 coding sequence is TGTGCCAGCAGTTTTTCGGGCAATCAGCCCCAGCATTTT.

The J gene is TRBJ1-1, the V gene TRBV11-2; perhaps TRBD1 as D (5 bases). CDR1 and CDR2 (germline): SGHAT, FQNNGV. The CDR3 is 18 amino acids. Trimming shortened V by 0 bases and J by 5 bases, and 22 bases separated the two germline ends. CDR3 nucleotides: TGTGCCAGCAGCTTAGAGATCTTTGCGACGGGGGGAAAAACTGAAGCTTTCTTT. It encodes CASSLEIFATGGKTEAFF.

This chain connects TRBV2 to TRBJ2-7; 10 bases are shared with TRBD1. The V gene's germline CDR1 is SNHLY and CDR2 FYNNEI. V shed 6 bases, J shed 6 bases, and the junction held 8 bases outside the gene matches. CDR3 length: 14 amino acids. In DNA, the CDR3 is TGTGCCAGCAGCACAAGGACAGGGGGTAGCGAGCAGTACTTC. It codes for CASSTRTGGSEQYF.

J is TRBJ1-1 and V is TRBV5-1, with unresolved D. The CDR3 has 14 amino acids. V was clipped by 5 bases and J by 0 bases, with 11 bases between them. Germline-derived CDR1 and CDR2 are SGHRS and YFSETQ. The CDR3 spells CASSEAAMNTEAFF. CDR3 sequence (DNA): TGCGCCAGCAGTGAGGCAGCTATGAACACTGAAGCTTTCTTT.

The chain links TRBV23-1 to TRBJ2-1; D is unresolved. TRBV23-1 is designated an ORF whose function remains uncertain. V lost 6 bases to trimming and J lost 3 bases, with 12 bases between them. The CDR3 covers 14 residues. CDR3 residues: CASRKTSLYNEQFF. The CDR3 DNA sequence: TGCGCCAGCAGGAAGACATCACTCTACAATGAGCAGTTCTTC.

The chain combines TRBV11-3 with TRBJ1-1; D may be TRBD1 (5 bases). Germline assignment: CDR1 SGHNT and CDR2 YENEEA. CDR3 length equals 13 residues. V lost 3 bases and J 4 bases, leaving 9 bases between the germline ends. The CDR3 nucleotides are TGTGCCAGCAGCTTTTCGGGGGTCACTGAAGCTTTCTTT. This codes for CASSFSGVTEAFF.

The chain joins TRBV28 to TRBJ2-1, with 8 bases lining up with TRBD2. Looked up from germline, CDR1 is MDHEN and CDR2 is SYDVKM. The V and J ends lost 8 bases and 8 bases, in that order; junction bases with no gene match: 14. This CDR3 contains 15 residues. CDR3 sequence reads: CASSSSGPKWDEQFF. DNA for the CDR3: TGTGCCAGCTCTTCTAGCGGGCCCAAGTGGGATGAGCAGTTCTTC.

The rearrangement uses TRBV5-1 and TRBJ2-7; D remains unclear. Germline V gives CDR1 SGHRS, CDR2 YFSETQ. V lost 1 base and J 0 bases, leaving 11 bases between the germline ends. The CDR3 length is 15 residues. CDR3: CASSLNSLSSYEQYF. As DNA, the CDR3 is TGCGCCAGCAGCTTGAATTCGCTGAGCTCCTACGAGCAGTACTTC.

This clone was counted between two and nine times. The V gene is TRBV6-5, the J gene TRBJ1-1; tentative D call: TRBD1 (6 bases). The CDR3 is 12 amino acids. Germline assignment: CDR1 MNHEY and CDR2 SVGAGI. The V and J ends lost 6 bases and 6 bases respectively, with 11 bases between them. This chain's CDR3 is CASSLTGSEAFF. The CDR3 DNA is TGTGCCAGCAGCCTGACAGGTTCTGAAGCTTTCTTT.

V usage is TRBV28 and J usage is TRBJ1-1, with 8 bases that match TRBD1. This CDR3 contains 16 residues. Trimming at V came to 7 bases and at J to 4 bases, leaving 14 bases not matched to a gene. Looked up from germline, CDR1 is MDHEN and CDR2 is SYDVKM. Here the CDR3 DNA reads TGTGCCAGCACTCCCGAAACCCTTACAGGGGGCACTGAAGCTTTCTTT. Its translation is CASTPETLTGGTEAFF.

The V and J genes are TRBV4-3 and TRBJ1-2; D gene unclear. Germline CDR1 reads LGHNA; CDR2 reads YSLEER. There are 14 residues in the CDR3. V was trimmed by 0 bases and J by 4 bases, leaving 9 bases between them. The CDR3 loop is CASSQEAESYGYTF. Written as DNA, the CDR3 is TGCGCCAGCAGCCAAGAAGCCGAAAGCTATGGCTACACCTTC.

This clone was counted a few times. The chain joins TRBV11-3 to TRBJ2-7; D gene uncertain. Per germline, CDR1 SGHNT and CDR2 YENEEA. The V gene lost 2 bases and the J gene lost 7 bases, with 9 bases spanning the gap. The CDR3 covers 12 residues. CDR3 in amino acids: CASSLSFREQYF. The CDR3 DNA is TGTGCCAGCAGCTTATCCTTCAGGGAGCAGTACTTC.

The V and J genes are TRBV11-3 and TRBJ2-2; TRBD1 might be the D (6 bases). CDR3 length equals 19 residues. Per germline, CDR1 SGHNT and CDR2 YENEEA. The ends were cut back, 4 bases at V and 2 bases at J, with 23 bases in the middle. CDR3 DNA: TGTGCCAGCAGCTCCCCCGGGACAACTAAATTCATAAACACCGGGGAGCTGTTTTTT. It translates to CASSSPGTTKFINTGELFF. The full variable domain, with the rest looked up from reference TRBV11-3 and TRBJ2-2, is EAGVVQSPRYKIIEKKQPVAFWCNPISGHNTLYWYLQNLGQGPELLIRYENEEAVDDSQLPKDRFSAERLKGVDSTLKIQPAELGDSAVYLCASSSPGTTKFINTGELFFGEGSRLTVL.